The TCR beta chain described here comes from a study of T cell responses to AZD1222 COVID-19 vaccine. Comments on this clone: Its target is unknown.

This CDR3 comprises 11 residues. V dropped 6 bases and J dropped 12 bases, with 12 bases sitting between them. Germline CDR1 SNHLY, CDR2 FYNNEI. Study observations and caveats: Spike-specific TCR breadth and depth were elevated following two AZD1222 doses. Donors skewed white British and female; clonal diversity was possibly underestimated.

Clones were read by immunoSEQ multiplex PCR, and TCRdb kept only the in-frame ones, dropping some. The repertoire has approximately 26,000 clones, 89% of them found once; the top ten carry around 1.2%. The V and J genes are TRBV2 and TRBJ2-1; TRBD1 might be the D (6 bases). This TCR came from an adult in good health. The material was peripheral blood, obtained on day 0 of AZD1222 vaccination. CDR3 amino acids: CASSTTGGQFF. The CDR3 nucleotides read TGTGCCAGCAGCACGACAGGAGGGCAGTTCTTC.